This TCR beta chain was sequenced during a study of T-cell reconstitution after alpha-beta-depleted transplantation in children. The TCRbeta library incorporated unique molecular identifiers. TCRdb fed the PCR reads into MiXCR, producing one record per CDR3 protein. The data show about 72,000 distinct CDR3 sequences, with 5.5% to 7.5% seen just once and less than 3% held by the top ten. The trim removed 6 bases at V and 5 bases at J, leaving 5 bases unmatched. This CDR3 spans 12 amino acids. CDR1 and CDR2 (germline): SGDLS, YYNGEE. The V gene is TRBV9, the J gene TRBJ2-7; TRBD2 matches at 7 bases. This sequence was found in a human donor who donated a stem cell graft to a child with acute lymphoblastic leukemia. Material: PBMCs from the stem cell graft donor, obtained from the stem cell graft. The CDR3: CASTERGHEQYF. The CDR3 nucleotides are TGTGCCAGCACAGAGCGGGGTCACGAGCAGTACTTC.